This TCR beta chain was observed in a study of blood T cell repertoires in COVID-19. Looking at the study overall: COVID-19 samples from acute and convalescent phases originated in the United States, Italy and Spain. T cells, B-cell-depleted T cells, or PBMCs provided the cDNA or gDNA that served as material.

After removal of 2 bases from V and 1 base from J, the junction contained 5 bases not matched to a gene. Germline V gene data show CDR1 as LGHNA and CDR2 as YNFKEQ. CDR3 length: 16 amino acids. In the study's own analysis: Nucleated cell number was recorded as an estimate derived from reference gene primer amplification. Using immunoSEQ multiplex PCR, the repertoire was profiled, and TCRdb retains in-frame clones only, with some absent. That table furnishes V, J and clone size, whereas the DNA furnished D and trimming. The repertoire has about 60,000 clones, 85% to 90% of them found once; the top ten carry approximately 13%.

The sample consisted of peripheral blood. This chain connects TRBV4-2 to TRBJ2-3; 8 bases map to TRBD2. The receptor's source is a man aged 60-69 years with active COVID-19. DNA for the CDR3: TGTGCCAGCAGCCAACTCGGGCGGGAGGGCACAGATACGCAGTATTTT. It is translated as CASSQLGREGTDTQYF.